This entry lists 25 T cell receptor beta chains sequenced from one sample in a study of T cell responses to AZD1222 COVID-19 vaccine. Profiled with immunoSEQ multiplex PCR; TCRdb holds only in-frame clones, not every one. The sample yields more than 95,000 clones, about 90% seen once. This specimen consisted of peripheral blood, obtained on day 0 of MenACWY control vaccination. Receptors originate from an adult in good health.

V is TRBV12-3 or TRBV12-4 and J is TRBJ2-3; possibly TRBD1 or TRBD2 for D (5 bases each). The CDR3 consists of 13 residues. Trimming stripped 5 bases from V and 10 bases from J, with 16 bases between. The CDR3 coding sequence is TGTGCCAGCAGTCTTGCCCGGGACGGTGCGCAGTATTTT. Its protein is CASSLARDGAQYF.

The rearrangement links TRBV6-5 to TRBJ2-6; a weak D match, TRBD2 (5 bases). V was pared by 9 bases and J by 0 bases, with 12 bases between. Germline V gene sequence: CDR1 MNHEY, CDR2 SVGAGI. This CDR3 is 15 amino acids long. The CDR3: CASYTGNSGANVLTF. CDR3 coding DNA: TGTGCCAGTTATACCGGGAACTCTGGGGCCAACGTCCTGACTTTC.

This clone was observed a few times. The rearrangement joins TRBV6-5 to TRBJ2-3, with TRBD2 identical over 11 bases. The CDR3 extends over 15 amino acids. CDR1 and CDR2 from the germline V gene are MNHEY and SVGAGI. J was trimmed by 6 bases and V by 6 bases; bases with no gene match: 8. The CDR3 loop is CASRPNSGGDDTQYF. The CDR3 DNA reads as TGTGCCAGCAGACCGAATAGCGGGGGGGATGATACGCAGTATTTT.

The chain employs TRBV18 and TRBJ1-5; D perhaps matches TRBD1 (6 bases). The germline V and J ends were trimmed by 0 bases and 2 bases, with 8 bases remaining between them. The CDR3 length is 15 residues. The germline V gene has CDR1 KGHSH and CDR2 LQKENI. The CDR3 region is CASSPPDSRNQPQHF. The CDR3, as DNA: TGTGCCAGCTCACCACCGGACAGCCGCAATCAGCCCCAGCATTTT.

The rearrangement uses TRBV7-9 and TRBJ2-5; maybe TRBD1 (6 bases). The CDR3 runs to 14 residues. Germline CDR1 and CDR2: SEHNR and FQNEAQ (reference sequence). Trimming pared 5 bases from V and 2 bases from J, leaving 12 bases between. The CDR3 bases are TGTGCCAGCAGCAAACAGGGATTTCAAGAGACCCAGTACTTC. Protein: CASSKQGFQETQYF.

The chain recombines TRBV5-1 with TRBJ2-5; 8 nucleotides agree with TRBD1. Germline assignment: CDR1 SGHRS and CDR2 YFSETQ. With V trimmed by 5 bases and J by 1 base, 4 bases remained unmatched. This CDR3 comprises 14 residues. The CDR3 region has the DNA TGCGCCAGCAGACCTACAGGGGGCCAAGAGACCCAGTACTTC. Translation gives CASRPTGGQETQYF.

The rearrangement joins TRBV24-1 to TRBJ2-2, with D hard to call. V was shortened by 4 bases and J by 2 bases, with 4 bases between the two germline ends. Germline V gene lookup returns CDR1 KGHDR and CDR2 SFDVKD. The CDR3 contains 13 residues. The CDR3 reads CATSEINTGELFF. In nucleotides, the CDR3 is TGTGCCACCAGTGAAATAAACACCGGGGAGCTGTTTTTT.

The chain uses TRBV28 and TRBJ1-5; no clear D. The germline V gene has CDR1 MDHEN and CDR2 SYDVKM. The CDR3 extends over 12 amino acids. Trimming took 5 bases from V and 0 from J, leaving 2 bases between them. CDR3 in amino acids: CASSDSNQPQHF. CDR3 bases: TGTGCCAGCAGTGATAGCAATCAGCCCCAGCATTTT.

The chain carries TRBV28 and TRBJ1-1; D is ambiguous. The length of the CDR3 is 16 residues. Germline-derived CDR1 and CDR2 are MDHEN and SYDVKM. V was clipped by 2 bases and J by 4 bases, with 17 bases between them. CDR3 bases: TGTGCCAGCAGTTTAAACGCTGGAGTAGGTCGCACTGAAGCTTTCTTT. It encodes CASSLNAGVGRTEAFF.

The chain is built from TRBV19 and TRBJ2-7, with D unclear. The germline CDR1 and CDR2 sequences are LNHDA and SQIVND (reference sequence). This CDR3 has 16 residues. Trimming left V 5 bases short and J 3 bases short, with 20 bases between. The CDR3 protein is CASSPSTDPRVYEQYF. The CDR3 nucleotides are TGTGCCAGTAGTCCTTCGACGGACCCAAGGGTCTACGAGCAGTACTTC.

Details on this clone: At one end, the junction sequence differs from germline, possibly due to a read error. The sample has other DNA sequences that encode this CDR3 too. V and J are TRBV6-5 and TRBJ1-1; D is perhaps TRBD1 (5 bases). The germline V gene encodes CDR1 MNHEY and CDR2 SVGAGI. This CDR3 is built from 14 residues. DNA of the CDR3: TGCGCCAGCAGTTACGGGGAGACAGTAACTGAAGCTTTCTTT. Residues: CASSYGETVTEAFF.

CDR3 region: CASSYSRGSNTEAFF. Here the CDR3 DNA reads TGTGCCAGCAGTTACTCGCGGGGTTCGAACACTGAAGCTTTCTTT. J is TRBJ1-1 and V is TRBV6-2 or TRBV6-3; the D is unclear. Between the trimmed V and J ends, which lost 0 bases and 1 base, there was a span of 9 bases. The CDR3 consists of 15 residues. The germline V gene has CDR1 MNHEY and CDR2 SVGEGT.

J is TRBJ2-3 and V is TRBV7-9; D unclear. The germline CDR1 and CDR2 sequences are SEHNR and FQNEAQ (reference sequence). V was shortened by 8 bases and J by 6 bases, with 12 bases between the two germline ends. The CDR3 consists of 12 residues. DNA for the CDR3: TGTGCCAGCGAAGGGTCTACGGATACGCAGTATTTT. It is translated as CASEGSTDTQYF.

The chain has TRBV30 and TRBJ1-3; possible D gene TRBD1, 5 bases. CDR3 length equals 13 residues. V was trimmed by 8 bases and J by 0 bases, leaving 11 bases between them. CDR1 and CDR2 from the germline V gene are GTSNPN and SVGIG (reference sequence). Written as DNA, the CDR3 is TGTGCCGTGGGGACTGCCTCTGGAAACACCATATATTTT. Its protein product is CAVGTASGNTIYF.

The V call is TRBV28, the J call TRBJ1-5; maybe TRBD1 (6 bases). Trimming removed 5 bases from V and 4 bases from J, with 15 bases in between. The CDR3 has 15 residues. Germline V gene lookup returns CDR1 MDHEN and CDR2 SYDVKM. The CDR3 is CASSHGTPGNQPQHF. The DNA for the CDR3 is TGTGCCAGCAGTCACGGGACACCGGGTAATCAGCCCCAGCATTTT.

This sequence joins TRBV10-3 and TRBJ2-7; TRBD1 or TRBD2 may be the D gene (5 bases each). CDR1 and CDR2 (germline): ENHRY, SYGVKD. The CDR3 extends over 14 amino acids. V dropped 2 bases and J dropped 5 bases, with 13 bases sitting between them. The CDR3, as DNA: TGTGCCATCAGTGAGGTTGGGACGGCGGACGAGCAGTACGTC. Encoded protein: CAISEVGTADEQYV.

This chain's CDR3 is CASSLGLGILAYNEQFF. The CDR3 DNA follows: TGTGCCAGCAGCTTGGGTCTGGGAATCCTCGCCTACAATGAGCAGTTCTTC. This chain uses TRBV5-8 with TRBJ2-1; D is unclear. The CDR3 totals 17 residues. V lost 0 bases and J 2 bases, leaving 15 bases between the germline ends. Germline V lookup: CDR1 SGHTS, CDR2 YDEGEE. The full variable domain, completed using reference TRBV5-8 and TRBJ2-1, is EAGVTQSPTHLIKTRGQQATLRCSPISGHTSVYWYQQALGLGLQFLLWYDEGEERNRGNFPPRFSGRQFPNYSSELNVNALELEDSALYLCASSLGLGILAYNEQFFGPGTRLTVL.

In regard to this clone: Other DNA sequences of this sample code for an identical CDR3. The J gene is TRBJ1-1, the V gene TRBV19, with unresolved D. The ends were cut back, 3 bases at V and 2 bases at J, with 4 bases in the middle. The CDR3 is made up of 12 amino acids. Germline CDR1 reads LNHDA; CDR2 reads SQIVND (reference sequence). The CDR3 region is CASSIGNTEAFF. The CDR3 nucleotides are TGTGCCAGTAGTATCGGCAACACTGAAGCTTTCTTT.

The CDR3 is CASSSGTGGGSLFF. The CDR3 nucleotides are TGTGCCAGCAGCTCCGGGACAGGGGGTGGGTCACTGTTTTTT. The V call is TRBV11-3, the J call TRBJ1-4; TRBD1 aligns across 11 bases. Germline V gene data show CDR1 as SGHNT and CDR2 as YENEEA. The CDR3 covers 14 residues. V lost 4 bases to trimming and J lost 13 bases; unmatched junction nucleotides: 8.

The CDR3: CASSSSGVETQYF. The CDR3 DNA follows: TGTGCCAGCAGTTCTAGCGGGGTAGAGACCCAGTACTTC. This chain connects TRBV28 to TRBJ2-5; the match to TRBD2 covers 9 bases. CDR3 size: 13 residues. CDR1 is MDHEN, CDR2 SYDVKM, per germline. The V segment lost 4 bases and the J segment 4 bases; nucleotides outside the gene matches: 1.

This clone was counted only a few times. V gene TRBV6-5 combines with J gene TRBJ1-4; D may be TRBD1 (6 bases). The germline gives CDR1 MNHEY, CDR2 SVGAGI. Trimming cost V 7 bases and J 3 bases, with 15 bases left between them. The CDR3 loop spans 15 amino acids. Written as DNA, the CDR3 is TGTGCCAGCATTAGGGGGTTTTCGTCTAATGAAAAACTGTTTTTT. This gives the protein CASIRGFSSNEKLFF.

The CDR3 DNA reads as TGTGCCAGCAGCTTTTATGTGAGGGCTGAGACCCAGTACTTC. Its translation is CASSFYVRAETQYF. The V call is TRBV7-8, the J call TRBJ2-5; possibly TRBD2 for D (5 bases). The germline gives CDR1 SGHVS, CDR2 FQNEAQ. This CDR3 has 14 residues. V was trimmed by 3 bases and J by 5 bases, leaving 13 bases between them.

V gene TRBV7-9 combines with J gene TRBJ2-1; D possibly matches TRBD1 or TRBD2 (5 bases each). The CDR3 runs to 14 residues. Germline V CDR1 and CDR2: SEHNR, FQNEAQ (reference sequence). Trimming removed 5 bases from V and 10 bases from J, with 18 bases in between. The CDR3 sequence: CASSPGTAPWEQFF. CDR3 coding DNA: TGTGCCAGCAGCCCAGGGACGGCCCCATGGGAGCAGTTCTTC.

V is TRBV28 and J is TRBJ2-4; 8 nucleotides line up with TRBD2. Trimming at V came to 4 bases and at J to 1 base, leaving 3 bases not matched to a gene. Germline CDR1 MDHEN, CDR2 SYDVKM. The CDR3 covers 15 residues. CDR3 in amino acids: CASSSGGGAKNIQYF. In nucleotides, the CDR3 is TGTGCCAGCAGTTCAGGCGGGGGGGCCAAAAACATTCAGTACTTC. The full variable domain, completed using reference TRBV28 and TRBJ2-4, is DVKVTQSSRYLVKRTGEKVFLECVQDMDHENMFWYRQDPGLGLRLIYFSYDVKMKEKGDIPEGYSVSREKKERFSLILESASTNQTSMYLCASSSGGGAKNIQYFGAGTRLSVL.

V usage is TRBV5-6 and J usage is TRBJ1-2; tentatively, D is TRBD1 (6 bases). V was cut by 1 base and J by 4 bases, with 8 bases left in between. The CDR3 has 13 amino acids. Germline CDR1 reads SGHDT; CDR2 reads YYEEEE. The CDR3 is CASSLRTVYGYTF. The CDR3, as DNA: TGTGCCAGCAGCTTGCGGACAGTCTATGGCTACACCTTC.